This TCR beta chain appears in the sequencing data of a study of yellow fever vaccine responses in identical twins. TCRdb called the RT-PCR reads again in MiXCR, with one record for every CDR3 protein. The sample gives 20,000 or so distinct CDR3 sequences, around 76% of which show up once; 2.5% is in the top ten. Comments on this clonotype: The target antigen is unknown.

The trim removed 1 base at V and 6 bases at J, leaving 8 bases unmatched. CDR3 length equals 16 residues. Germline V gives CDR1 SGHAT, CDR2 FQDESV (reference sequence). Findings and limits, study-wide: Twins' vaccine T cell response reportedly gave the appearance of partial convergence and partial personalization.

The clonotype was recovered from a woman younger than 35 who received the yellow fever vaccine. The V call is TRBV11-1, the J call TRBJ2-1, with 8 bases matching TRBD2. The sample in question was T cells from blood (PBMCs), unsorted or a sorted subset (not recorded which), obtained before or after yellow fever vaccination (not recorded which). CDR3 bases: TGTGCCAGCAGCTTAGAGGTAGCGGGACCAGGCAATGAGCAGTTCTTC. As protein: CASSLEVAGPGNEQFF.